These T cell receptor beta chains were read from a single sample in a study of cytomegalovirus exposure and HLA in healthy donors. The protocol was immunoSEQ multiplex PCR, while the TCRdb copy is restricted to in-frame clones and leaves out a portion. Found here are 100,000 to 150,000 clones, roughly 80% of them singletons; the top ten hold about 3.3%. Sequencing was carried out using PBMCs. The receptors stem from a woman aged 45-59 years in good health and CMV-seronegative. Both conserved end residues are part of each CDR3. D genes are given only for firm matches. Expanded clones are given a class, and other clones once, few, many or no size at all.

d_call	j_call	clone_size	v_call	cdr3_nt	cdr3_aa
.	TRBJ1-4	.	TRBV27	TGTGCCCCCACAGGGCTTGTGGGAGAAAAACTGTTTTTT	CAPTGLVGEKLFF
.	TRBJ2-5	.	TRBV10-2	TGCGCCAGCAGGGGGGCAGGCGAGACCCAGTACTTC	CASRGAGETQYF
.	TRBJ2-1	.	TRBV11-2	TGTGCCAGCAGCTCTTCTTCGGACTGGAATGAGCAGTTCTTC	CASSSSSDWNEQFF
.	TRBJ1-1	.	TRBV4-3	TGCGCCAGCAGTGCAAGGTCAGGGGACACTGAAGCTTTCTTT	CASSARSGDTEAFF
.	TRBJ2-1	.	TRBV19	TGTGCCAGCACCAAGAGACTCGGGACTTTCAATGAGCAGTTCTTC	CASTKRLGTFNEQFF
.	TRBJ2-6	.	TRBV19	TGTGCCAGTAGTATTGACGGGGGCTCTGGGGCCAACGTCCTGACTTTC	CASSIDGGSGANVLTF
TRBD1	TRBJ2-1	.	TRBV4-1	TGCGCCAGCAGCCAAACGATTACCAGGGGGCCGGGCAATGAGCAGTTCTTC	CASSQTITRGPGNEQFF
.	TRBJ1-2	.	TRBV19	TGTGCCACCGCGCGGGGGGCTAACTATGGCTACACCTTC	CATARGANYGYTF
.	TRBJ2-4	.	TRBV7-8	TGTGCCAGCAGCTTCGCACTACAAAAAAACATTCAGTACTTC	CASSFALQKNIQYF
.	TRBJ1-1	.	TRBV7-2	TGTGCCAGCAGCTCCCCGACAAGTCCCTACGCTGAAGCTTTCTTT	CASSSPTSPYAEAFF
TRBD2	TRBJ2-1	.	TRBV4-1	TGCGCCAGCAGCCAAAGGCCCCCTGGGAACGGGAGGGCCTACAATGAGCAGTTCTTC	CASSQRPPGNGRAYNEQFF
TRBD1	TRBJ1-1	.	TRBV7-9	TGTTCCAGCATCAGGGGGCGAATCGACACTGAAGCTTTCTTT	CSSIRGRIDTEAFF
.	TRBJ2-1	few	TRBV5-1	TGCGCCAGCAGCTTGGTGCAGGGATTCCACAATGAGCAGTTCTTC	CASSLVQGFHNEQFF
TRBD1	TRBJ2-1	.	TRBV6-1	TGTGCCAGCAGGGGACAGGTGAGCAATGAGCAGTTCTTC	CASRGQVSNEQFF
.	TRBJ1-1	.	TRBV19	TGTGCCACCAAACAGTTCCTTCGGACTGAAGCTTTCTTT	CATKQFLRTEAFF
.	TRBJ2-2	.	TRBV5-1	TGCGCCAGCAGCTTGGTGGGCCTCGGGGAGCTGTTTTTT	CASSLVGLGELFF
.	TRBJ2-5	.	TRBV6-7	TGTGCCAGCAGTTACTCGAGGGGGAGGGTCCAAGAGACCCAGTACTTC	CASSYSRGRVQETQYF
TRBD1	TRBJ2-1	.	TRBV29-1	TGCAGCGTTCAATCCGGGACAGGGCCTTATGAGCAGTTCTTC	CSVQSGTGPYEQFF
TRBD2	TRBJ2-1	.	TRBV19	TGTGCCAGTAATCTAGCGGGAGTTAGCTACAATGAGCAGTTCTTC	CASNLAGVSYNEQFF
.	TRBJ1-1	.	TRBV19	TGTGCCAGTAGTAAGACAGGTAACACTGAAGCTTTCTTT	CASSKTGNTEAFF
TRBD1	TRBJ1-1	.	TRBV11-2	TGTGCCAGCAGCTTAGAAGCGTGGACAGGGAGTGAGGCTTTCTTT	CASSLEAWTGSEAFF
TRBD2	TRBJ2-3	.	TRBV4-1	TGCGCCAGCAGCCGCGAAGGACTAGGGGGCACAGATACGCAGTATTTT	CASSREGLGGTDTQYF
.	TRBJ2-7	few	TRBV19	TGTGCCAGTAGTATAGCTCTAGTGGACTACGAGCAGTACTTC	CASSIALVDYEQYF
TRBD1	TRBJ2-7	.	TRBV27	TGTGCCAGCAGTTCCCCCGGGACAGGAGTCTACGAGCAGTACTTC	CASSSPGTGVYEQYF
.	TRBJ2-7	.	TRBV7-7	TGTGCCAGCAGCACCCTGGGGGGGCCCCACGAGCAGTACTTC	CASSTLGGPHEQYF
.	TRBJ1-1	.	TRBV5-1	TGCGCCAGCAGCCGGCAGGAGAACACTGAAGCTTTCTTT	CASSRQENTEAFF
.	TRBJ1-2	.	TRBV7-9	TGTTCCAGCAGCCAGTATGGCTACACCTTC	CSSSQYGYTF
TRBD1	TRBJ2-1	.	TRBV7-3	TGTGCCAGCAGCTCCAGACAGGGGTCCAATGAGCAGTTCTTC	CASSSRQGSNEQFF
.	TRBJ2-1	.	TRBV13	TGTGCCAGCAGCTTATATCCCCAAGCAGGCTACAATGAGCAGTTCTTC	CASSLYPQAGYNEQFF
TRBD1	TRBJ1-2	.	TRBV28	TGTGCCAGCAAGGAACAGGGGGGCACATACTATGGCTACACCTTC	CASKEQGGTYYGYTF
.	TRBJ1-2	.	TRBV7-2	TGTGCCAGCAGCTCAAGACCAACAGGGATCGGCTACACCTTC	CASSSRPTGIGYTF